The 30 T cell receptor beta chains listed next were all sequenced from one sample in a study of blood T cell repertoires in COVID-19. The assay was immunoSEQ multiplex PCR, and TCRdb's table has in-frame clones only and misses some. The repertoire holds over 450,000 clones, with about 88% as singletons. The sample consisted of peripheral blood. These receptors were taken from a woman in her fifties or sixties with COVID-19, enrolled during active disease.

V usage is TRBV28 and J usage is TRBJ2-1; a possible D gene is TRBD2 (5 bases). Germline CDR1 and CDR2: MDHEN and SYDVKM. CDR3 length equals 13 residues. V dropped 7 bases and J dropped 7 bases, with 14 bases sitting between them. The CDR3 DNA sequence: TGTGCCAGCATCCTGGGTGAGGGAAATGAGCAGTTCTTC. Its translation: CASILGEGNEQFF.

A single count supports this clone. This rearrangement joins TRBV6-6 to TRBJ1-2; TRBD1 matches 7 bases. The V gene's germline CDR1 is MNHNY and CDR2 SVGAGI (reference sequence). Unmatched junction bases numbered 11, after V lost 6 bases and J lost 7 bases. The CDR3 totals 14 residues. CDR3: CASRPITGVAGYTF. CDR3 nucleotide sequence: TGTGCCAGCAGACCTATCACAGGGGTGGCTGGCTACACCTTC.

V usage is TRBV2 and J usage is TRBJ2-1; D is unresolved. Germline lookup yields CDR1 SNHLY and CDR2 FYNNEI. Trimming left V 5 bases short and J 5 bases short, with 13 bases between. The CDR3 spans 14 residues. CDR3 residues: CASSPLGSHNEQFF. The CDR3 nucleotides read TGTGCCAGCAGTCCCCTAGGATCCCACAATGAGCAGTTCTTC.

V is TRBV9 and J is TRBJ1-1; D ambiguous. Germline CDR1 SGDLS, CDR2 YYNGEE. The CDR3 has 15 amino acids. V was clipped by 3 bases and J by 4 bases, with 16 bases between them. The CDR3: CASSDFNGEATEAFF. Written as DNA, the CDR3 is TGTGCCAGCAGCGACTTCAACGGGGAAGCCACTGAAGCTTTCTTT.

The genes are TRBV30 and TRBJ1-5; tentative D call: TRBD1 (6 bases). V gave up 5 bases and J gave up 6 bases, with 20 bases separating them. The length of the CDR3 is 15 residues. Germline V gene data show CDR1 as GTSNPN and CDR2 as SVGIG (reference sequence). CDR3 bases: TGTGCCTGGTCACAGGGCGCCGGGCGAGGTCAGCCCCAGCATTTT. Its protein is CAWSQGAGRGQPQHF.

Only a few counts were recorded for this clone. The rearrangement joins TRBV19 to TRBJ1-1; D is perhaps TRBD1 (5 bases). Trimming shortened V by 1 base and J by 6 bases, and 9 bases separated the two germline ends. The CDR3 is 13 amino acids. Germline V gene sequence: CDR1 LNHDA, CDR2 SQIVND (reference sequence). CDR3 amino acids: CASSIVWGAEAFF. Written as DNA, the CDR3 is TGTGCCAGTAGTATAGTCTGGGGGGCTGAAGCTTTCTTT.

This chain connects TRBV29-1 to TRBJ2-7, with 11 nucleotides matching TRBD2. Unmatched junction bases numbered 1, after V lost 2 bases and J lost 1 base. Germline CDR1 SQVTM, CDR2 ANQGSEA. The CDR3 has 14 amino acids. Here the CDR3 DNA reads TGCAGCGTTGAACTAGCGGGGGGATCCTACGAGCAGTACTTC. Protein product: CSVELAGGSYEQYF.

CDR3: CATSARGHNQPQHF. For the CDR3, the DNA is TGTGCCACCAGTGCCAGGGGCCATAATCAGCCCCAGCATTTT. This chain joins TRBV24-1 and TRBJ1-5; a weak D match, TRBD1 (6 bases). Trimming left V 5 bases short and J 4 bases short, with 11 bases between. The length of the CDR3 is 14 residues. Germline V CDR1 and CDR2: KGHDR, SFDVKD.

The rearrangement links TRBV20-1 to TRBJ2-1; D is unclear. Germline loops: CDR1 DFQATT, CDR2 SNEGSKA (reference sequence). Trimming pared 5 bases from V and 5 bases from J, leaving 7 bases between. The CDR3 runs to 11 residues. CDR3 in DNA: TGCAGTGCTGGCCTGAACAATGAGCAGTTCTTC. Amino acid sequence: CSAGLNNEQFF.

CDR3 region: CASSGGQLTGQPQHF. CDR3 nucleotide sequence: TGTGCCAGCAGCGGAGGACAGCTGACGGGTCAGCCCCAGCATTTT. The rearrangement links TRBV5-8 to TRBJ1-5, with D perhaps TRBD1 (6 bases). Germline loops: CDR1 SGHTS, CDR2 YDEGEE. The CDR3 is 15 amino acids. With 4 bases removed from V and 6 bases from J, the gap between germline ends came to 17 bases.

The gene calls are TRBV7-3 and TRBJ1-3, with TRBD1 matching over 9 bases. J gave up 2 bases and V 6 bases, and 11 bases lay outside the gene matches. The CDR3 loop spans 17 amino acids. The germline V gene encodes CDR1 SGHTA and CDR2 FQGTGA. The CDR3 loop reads CASRPGAQGAPGNTIYF. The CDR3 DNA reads TGTGCCAGCAGACCTGGCGCACAGGGGGCGCCTGGAAACACCATATATTTT.

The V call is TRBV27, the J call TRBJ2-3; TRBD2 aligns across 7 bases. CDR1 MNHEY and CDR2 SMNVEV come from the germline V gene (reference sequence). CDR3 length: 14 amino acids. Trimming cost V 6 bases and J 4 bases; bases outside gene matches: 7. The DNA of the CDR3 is TGTGCCAGCAGCGGGTGGGGGGGTGCAGATACGCAGTATTTT. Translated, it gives CASSGWGGADTQYF.

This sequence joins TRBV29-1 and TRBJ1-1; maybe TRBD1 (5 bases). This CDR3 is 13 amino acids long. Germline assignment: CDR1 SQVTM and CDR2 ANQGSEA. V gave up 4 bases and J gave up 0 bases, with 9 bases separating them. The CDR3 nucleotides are TGCAGCGTTGGGGGGGAGATGAACACTGAAGCTTTCTTT. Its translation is CSVGGEMNTEAFF.

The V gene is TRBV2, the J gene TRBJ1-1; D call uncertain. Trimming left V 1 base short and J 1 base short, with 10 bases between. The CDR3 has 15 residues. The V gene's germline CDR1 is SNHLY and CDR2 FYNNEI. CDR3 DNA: TGTGCCAGCAGTGAAGGGTGGAGTAGGAACACTGAAGCTTTCTTT. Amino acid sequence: CASSEGWSRNTEAFF.

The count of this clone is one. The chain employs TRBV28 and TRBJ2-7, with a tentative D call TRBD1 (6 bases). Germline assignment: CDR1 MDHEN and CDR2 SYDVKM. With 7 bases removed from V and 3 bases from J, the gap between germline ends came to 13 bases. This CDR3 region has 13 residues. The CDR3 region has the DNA TGTGCCAGCACCAGGACAGCTTTCTACGAGCAGTACTTC. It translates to CASTRTAFYEQYF.

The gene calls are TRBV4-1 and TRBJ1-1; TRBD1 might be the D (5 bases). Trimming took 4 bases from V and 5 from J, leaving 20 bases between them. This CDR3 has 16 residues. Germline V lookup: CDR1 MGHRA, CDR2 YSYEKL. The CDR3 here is CASSPHSRGGWTEAFF. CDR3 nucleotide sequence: TGCGCCAGCAGCCCCCACTCGCGGGGGGGGTGGACTGAAGCTTTCTTT.

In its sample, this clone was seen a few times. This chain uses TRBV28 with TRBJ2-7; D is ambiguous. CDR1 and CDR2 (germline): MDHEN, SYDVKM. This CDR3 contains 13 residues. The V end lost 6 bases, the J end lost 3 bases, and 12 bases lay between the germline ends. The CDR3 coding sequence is TGTGCCAGCAGGAAGCAAAGTTTCTACGAGCAGTACTTC. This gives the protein CASRKQSFYEQYF.

The CDR3 DNA sequence: TGTGCCAGCAGTGAAAACAGCTATGGCTACACCTTC. It translates to CASSENSYGYTF. The chain uses TRBV2 and TRBJ1-2; D remains unclear. The CDR3 runs to 12 residues. Trimming left V 2 bases short and J 4 bases short, with 5 bases between. CDR1 and CDR2 from the germline V gene are SNHLY and FYNNEI.

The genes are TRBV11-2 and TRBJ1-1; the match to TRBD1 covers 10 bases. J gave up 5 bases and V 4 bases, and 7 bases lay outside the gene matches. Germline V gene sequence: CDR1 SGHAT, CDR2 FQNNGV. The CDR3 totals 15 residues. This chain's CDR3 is CASSSLPGQGTEAFF. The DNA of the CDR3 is TGTGCCAGCAGCTCACTTCCGGGACAGGGGACTGAAGCTTTCTTT.

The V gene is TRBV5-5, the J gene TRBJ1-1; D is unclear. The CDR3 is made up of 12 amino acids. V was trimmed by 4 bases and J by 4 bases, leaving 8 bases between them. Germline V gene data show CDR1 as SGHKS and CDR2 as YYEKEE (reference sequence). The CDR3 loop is CASSQGGTEAFF. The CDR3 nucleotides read TGTGCCAGCAGCCAAGGCGGCACTGAAGCTTTCTTT.

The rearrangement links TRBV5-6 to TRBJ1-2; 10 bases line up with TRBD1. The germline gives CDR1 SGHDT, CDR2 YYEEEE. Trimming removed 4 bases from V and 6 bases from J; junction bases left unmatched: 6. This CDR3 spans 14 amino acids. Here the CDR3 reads CASSPQGTGDGYTF. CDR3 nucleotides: TGTGCCAGCAGCCCCCAAGGGACAGGGGATGGCTACACCTTC.

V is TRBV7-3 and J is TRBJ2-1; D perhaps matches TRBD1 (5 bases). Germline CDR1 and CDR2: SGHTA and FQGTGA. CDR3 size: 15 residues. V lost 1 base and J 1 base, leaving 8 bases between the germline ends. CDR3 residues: CASSLRAGSYNEQFF. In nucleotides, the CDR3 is TGTGCCAGCAGCTTAAGGGCAGGGTCCTACAATGAGCAGTTCTTC.

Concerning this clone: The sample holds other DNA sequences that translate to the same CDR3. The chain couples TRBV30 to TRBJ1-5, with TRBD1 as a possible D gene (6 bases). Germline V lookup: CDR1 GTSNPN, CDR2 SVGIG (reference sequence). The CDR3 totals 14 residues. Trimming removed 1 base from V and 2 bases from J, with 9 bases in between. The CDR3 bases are TGTGCCTGGAGTGGAGGGGGGGGCAATCAGCCCCAGCATTTT. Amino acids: CAWSGGGGNQPQHF.

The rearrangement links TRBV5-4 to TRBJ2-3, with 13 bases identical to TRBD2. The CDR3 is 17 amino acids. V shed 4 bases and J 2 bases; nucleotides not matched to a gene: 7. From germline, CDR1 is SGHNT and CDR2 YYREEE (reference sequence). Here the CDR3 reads CASSPRLAGGLTDTQYF. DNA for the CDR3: TGTGCCAGCAGCCCACGACTAGCGGGGGGCCTCACAGATACGCAGTATTTT.

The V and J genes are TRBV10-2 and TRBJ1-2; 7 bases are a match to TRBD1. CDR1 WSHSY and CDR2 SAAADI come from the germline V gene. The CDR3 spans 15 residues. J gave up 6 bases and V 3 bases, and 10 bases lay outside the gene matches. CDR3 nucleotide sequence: TGCGCCAGCAGTGAATCCTCCGACAGGGTAGATGGCTACACCTTC. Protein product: CASSESSDRVDGYTF.

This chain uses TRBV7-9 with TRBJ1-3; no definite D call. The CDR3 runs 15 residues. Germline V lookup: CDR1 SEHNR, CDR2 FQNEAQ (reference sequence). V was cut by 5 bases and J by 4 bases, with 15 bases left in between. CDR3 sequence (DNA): TGTGCCAGCAGCCCGAGGTCGTATTACGGAAACACCATATATTTT. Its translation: CASSPRSYYGNTIYF.

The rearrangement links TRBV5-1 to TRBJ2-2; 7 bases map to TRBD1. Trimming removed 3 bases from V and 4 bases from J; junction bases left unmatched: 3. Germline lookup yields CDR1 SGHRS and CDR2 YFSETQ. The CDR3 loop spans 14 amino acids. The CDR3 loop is CASSSGQTTGELFF. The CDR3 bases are TGCGCCAGCAGCTCGGGACAGACCACCGGGGAGCTGTTTTTT.

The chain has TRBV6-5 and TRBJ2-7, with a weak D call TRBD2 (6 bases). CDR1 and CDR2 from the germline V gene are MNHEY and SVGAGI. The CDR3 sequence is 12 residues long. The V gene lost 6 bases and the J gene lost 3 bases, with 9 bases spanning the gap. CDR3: CASRWGDYEQYF. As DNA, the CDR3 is TGTGCCAGCAGATGGGGGGACTACGAGCAGTACTTC.

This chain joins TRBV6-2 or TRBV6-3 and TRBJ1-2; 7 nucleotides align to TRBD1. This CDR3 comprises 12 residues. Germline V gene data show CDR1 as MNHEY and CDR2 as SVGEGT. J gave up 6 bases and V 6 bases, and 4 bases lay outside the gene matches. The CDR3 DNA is TGTGCCAGCAGCGAGGGGGCTGATGGCTACACCTTC. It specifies CASSEGADGYTF.

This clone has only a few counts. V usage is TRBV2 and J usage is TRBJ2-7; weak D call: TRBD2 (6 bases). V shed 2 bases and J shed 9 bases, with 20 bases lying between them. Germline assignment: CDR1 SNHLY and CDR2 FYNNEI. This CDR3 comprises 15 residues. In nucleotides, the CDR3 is TGTGCCAGCAGTGAACGCCGGACCACCGGGGGAAGGCAGTACTTC. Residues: CASSERRTTGGRQYF.